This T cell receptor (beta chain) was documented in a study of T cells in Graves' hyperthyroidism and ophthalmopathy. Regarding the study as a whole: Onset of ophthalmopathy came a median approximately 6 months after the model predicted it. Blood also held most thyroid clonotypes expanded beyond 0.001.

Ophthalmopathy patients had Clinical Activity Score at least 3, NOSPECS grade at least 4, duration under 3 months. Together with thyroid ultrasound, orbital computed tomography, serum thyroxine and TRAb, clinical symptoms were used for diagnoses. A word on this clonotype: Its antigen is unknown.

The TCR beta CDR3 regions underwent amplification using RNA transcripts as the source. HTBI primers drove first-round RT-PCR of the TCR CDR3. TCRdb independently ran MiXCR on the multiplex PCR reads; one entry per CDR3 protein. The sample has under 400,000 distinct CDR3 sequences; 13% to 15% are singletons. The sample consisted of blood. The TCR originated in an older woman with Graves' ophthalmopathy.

In DNA form, the CDR3 reads TGTGCCAGCAGCGTCGACAGGCGAATGAAAGAGACCCAGTACTTC. Its protein is CASSVDRRMKETQYF. The gene calls are TRBV11-3 and TRBJ2-5; the D gene is possibly TRBD1 (6 bases). Between the trimmed V and J ends, which lost 5 bases and 3 bases, there was a span of 16 bases. This CDR3 has 15 residues. Germline loops: CDR1 SGHNT, CDR2 YENEEA.